The T cell receptor (beta chain) described here comes from a study of CD8+CD57+ T cells in acquired aplastic anemia. Study details: Mean yield of DNA from sorted CD4+ and CD8+ cells was approximately 3 ug.

This clonotype showed up many times. CDR3 length equals 16 residues. The germline CDR1 and CDR2 sequences are WSHSY and SAAADI. V dropped 0 bases and J dropped 8 bases, with 16 bases sitting between them. CDR3 and TCR beta VDJ profiling relied on a genomic DNA template. TCRdb ran MiXCR on the reads and lists one entry per CDR3 protein. The top ten clones hold 8% to 9% of a sample with approximately 130,000 distinct CDR3 sequences, around two fifths of them seen once. The chain has TRBV10-2 and TRBJ1-4; D possibly corresponds to TRBD1 (6 bases). This sequence originates from a human donor in good health, serving as a control. The sample was sorted CD4+, CD8+, or CD8+CD57+ T cells (not recorded which) from PBMCs. CDR3 protein: CASSESPGGAGEKLFF. DNA of the CDR3: TGCGCCAGCAGTGAGTCTCCCGGGGGCGCTGGGGAAAAACTGTTTTTT.